This TCR beta chain originates from a study of blood T cells in healthy people across ages. Study-wide points: Diversity was estimated from one million T cells, and these estimates were considered underestimates.

V was trimmed by 5 bases and J by 6 bases, leaving 11 bases between them. This CDR3 is built from 12 residues. About this clonotype itself: Its cognate antigen is unknown.

Peripheral blood from each donor was collected in a volume of about 10 milliliters. The use of a sample-barcoded 5' primer and a J-beta primer mix characterized a second PCR of about 7 to 12 cycles. MiXCR, applied by TCRdb to the 5' RACE reads, yields one record per CDR3 protein. Of 550,000 to 650,000 distinct CDR3 sequences listed, approximately 26% were seen once; the top ten hold 3.6%. These data also featured in a second study, about T cells of mothers and their children. That paper adds: Barcodes for each sample and 2-4 random nucleotides were added by the M1S primer used in the second PCR. Mother-child pairs who were related displayed a slightly higher overlap than unrelated pairs, a difference that was non-significant.

The sample consisted of blood. This sequence was found in a boy younger than 10 in good health. The rearrangement uses TRBV12-3 or TRBV12-4 and TRBJ2-7; possibly TRBD1 for D (6 bases). The CDR3 spells CASSPFRGEQYF. The CDR3 coding sequence is TGTGCCAGCAGTCCCTTCAGGGGCGAGCAGTACTTC.